The 27 T cell receptor beta chains reported below all come from one sample, sequenced in a study of blood T cell repertoires in COVID-19. The assay was immunoSEQ multiplex PCR, and TCRdb's table has in-frame clones only and misses some. There are 120,000 or so clones in the sample; about three quarters occur only once, and roughly 5.6% lies in the top ten. The specimen sequenced was peripheral blood. The receptor set was obtained from a man between 70 and 80 years old with acute or convalescent COVID-19.

This clone was counted between two and nine times. J is TRBJ2-1 and V is TRBV24-1; D is undetermined. CDR3 size: 17 residues. V lost 3 bases and J lost 1, with 15 bases in between. Germline assignment: CDR1 KGHDR and CDR2 SFDVKD. CDR3 region: CATSDALRAWSYNEQFF. In DNA, the CDR3 is TGTGCCACCAGTGATGCCCTTCGAGCCTGGTCCTACAATGAGCAGTTCTTC.

This chain joins TRBV7-2 and TRBJ2-5; 10 bases map to TRBD2. This CDR3 has 17 amino acids. Per germline, CDR1 SGHTA and CDR2 FQGNSA. Germline trimming cut 1 base from V and 2 bases from J; bases unmatched to any gene: 7. CDR3 sequence reads: CASSLGVAGGPQETQYF. The CDR3 DNA is TGTGCCAGCAGCTTAGGGGTAGCGGGGGGCCCTCAAGAGACCCAGTACTTC.

CDR3 nucleotide sequence: TGTGCCCTTACCCGGGGTGGAAACACCATATATTTT. It translates to CALTRGGNTIYF. This rearrangement joins TRBV19 to TRBJ1-3; D gene uncertain. The CDR3 sequence is 12 residues long. Germline loops: CDR1 LNHDA, CDR2 SQIVND (reference sequence). The germline V and J ends were trimmed by 11 bases and 3 bases, with 11 bases remaining between them. The complete variable domain, with remaining parts taken from reference TRBV19 and TRBJ1-3, reads DGGITQSPKYLFRKEGQNVTLSCEQNLNHDAMYWYRQDPGQGLRLIYYSQIVNDFQKGDIAEGYSVSREKKESFPLTVTSAQKNPTAFYLCALTRGGNTIYFGEGSWLTVV.

V and J are TRBV11-2 and TRBJ1-1, with D possibly TRBD1 on 6 matching bases. V shed 7 bases and J shed 1 base, with 16 bases lying between them. The CDR3 totals 15 residues. CDR1 SGHAT and CDR2 FQNNGV come from the germline V gene. In DNA form, the CDR3 reads TGTGCCAGCACCCCGCGCGGGGGGGCGAACACTGAAGCTTTCTTT. This sequence encodes CASTPRGGANTEAFF.

The rearrangement uses TRBV18 and TRBJ1-5; possibly TRBD1 for D (5 bases). The CDR3 sequence is 14 residues long. Trimming removed 0 bases from V and 7 bases from J, with 10 bases in between. Germline V CDR1 and CDR2: KGHSH, LQKENI. CDR3 nucleotide sequence: TGTGCCAGCTCACCACCTCAGGGTACCCAGCCCCAGCATTTT. Translated, it gives CASSPPQGTQPQHF.

The J gene is TRBJ1-4, the V gene TRBV6-6; D not certain. The CDR3 spans 13 residues. Trimming stripped 6 bases from V and 4 bases from J, with 9 bases between. Germline V gene sequence: CDR1 MNHNY, CDR2 SVGAGI (reference sequence). CDR3 bases: TGTGCCAGCAGAGGAGACTTTAATGAAAAACTGTTTTTT. Translation: CASRGDFNEKLFF.

This chain links TRBV10-1 with TRBJ2-2, with 7 positions matching TRBD1. J lost 4 bases, V lost 2 bases, and 7 bases had no gene match. The CDR3 spans 16 residues. From germline, CDR1 is WNHNN and CDR2 SYGVQD (reference sequence). Written as DNA, the CDR3 is TGCGCCAGCAGTGAGATGAAGGGGGCGCTCACCGGGGAGCTGTTTTTT. Translated: CASSEMKGALTGELFF.

This sequence joins TRBV24-1 and TRBJ2-4, with 7 bases that match TRBD1. V trimming: 3 bases; J trimming: 2 bases; junction bases outside the gene matches: 6. The CDR3 sequence is 16 residues long. Germline CDR1 reads KGHDR; CDR2 reads SFDVKD. The CDR3: CATSDGVTGTKNIQYF. The CDR3 region has the DNA TGTGCCACCAGTGATGGAGTGACAGGGACCAAAAACATTCAGTACTTC.

V is TRBV7-9 and J is TRBJ2-1; 8 bases align to TRBD2. V lost 4 bases, J lost 5 bases, and 10 bases stayed unmatched. The CDR3 loop spans 16 amino acids. Germline-derived CDR1 and CDR2 are SEHNR and FQNEAQ (reference sequence). The CDR3 sequence: CASSYGMGRGDNEQFF. The CDR3 bases are TGTGCCAGCAGCTACGGGATGGGGCGGGGGGACAATGAGCAGTTCTTC.

This chain links TRBV2 with TRBJ1-6; possibly TRBD1 for D (5 bases). V shed 11 bases and J shed 7 bases, with 15 bases lying between them. The V gene's germline CDR1 is SNHLY and CDR2 FYNNEI. This CDR3 spans 13 amino acids. CDR3 amino acids: CAAGGESNSPLHF. The DNA of the CDR3 is TGTGCCGCGGGGGGAGAATCGAATTCACCCCTCCACTTT.

This chain uses TRBV13 with TRBJ2-7; 8 bases fit TRBD1. CDR1 and CDR2 from the germline V gene are PRHDT and FYEKMQ (reference sequence). After removal of 1 base from V and 13 bases from J, the junction contained 6 bases not matched to a gene. The CDR3 is 12 residues long. The DNA for the CDR3 is TGTGCCAGCAGCTTAGCCGGGACAGGCCTCTACTTC. It specifies CASSLAGTGLYF.

J is TRBJ2-1 and V is TRBV7-8; 9 nucleotides match TRBD2. Germline V lookup: CDR1 SGHVS, CDR2 FQNEAQ. After removal of 3 bases from V and 5 bases from J, the junction contained 17 bases not matched to a gene. The length of the CDR3 is 19 residues. The CDR3 loop is CASSFSGGIVAGGDNEQFF. The CDR3 DNA is TGTGCCAGCAGCTTTAGTGGGGGTATCGTGGCGGGAGGGGACAATGAGCAGTTCTTC.

The CDR3 is CAWSGAGGQPQHF. CDR3 DNA sequence: TGTGCCTGGAGTGGCGCAGGGGGACAGCCCCAGCATTTT. The chain uses TRBV30 and TRBJ1-5; TRBD1 aligns across 7 bases. This CDR3 comprises 13 residues. The J segment lost 7 bases and the V segment lost 1 base, leaving 4 bases of the junction unmatched. Germline V gene lookup returns CDR1 GTSNPN and CDR2 SVGIG (reference sequence).

This clone has only one observation. V usage is TRBV24-1 and J usage is TRBJ2-5; 10 positions match TRBD1. CDR1 KGHDR and CDR2 SFDVKD come from the germline V gene. There are 15 residues in the CDR3. With V trimmed by 4 bases and J by 4 bases, 5 bases remained unmatched. CDR3 bases: TGTGCCACCAGTGACTGGGACAGGGGAGTAGAGACCCAGTACTTC. As protein: CATSDWDRGVETQYF.

The rearrangement uses TRBV7-6 and TRBJ2-3; a possible D gene is TRBD2 (5 bases). The length of the CDR3 is 16 residues. Germline V gene sequence: CDR1 SGHVS, CDR2 FNYEAQ. Trimming stripped 1 base from V and 5 bases from J, with 16 bases between. The CDR3 here is CASSLEVRAREDTQYF. The CDR3 coding sequence is TGTGCCAGCAGCTTAGAGGTGAGGGCCCGCGAAGATACGCAGTATTTT.

This chain connects TRBV6-5 to TRBJ1-1; 8 nucleotides agree with TRBD1. J lost 3 bases, V lost 5 bases, and 8 bases had no gene match. Germline V gene sequence: CDR1 MNHEY, CDR2 SVGAGI. This CDR3 comprises 15 residues. The CDR3, as DNA: TGTGCCAGCAGTCTGCGGACAGGGCGTGACACTGAAGCTTTCTTT. Its protein product is CASSLRTGRDTEAFF.

This clone was seen a few times. V gene TRBV28 combines with J gene TRBJ1-2; 7 nucleotides line up with TRBD1. V dropped 4 bases and J dropped 5; count of bases not matched to a gene: 7. The germline V gene encodes CDR1 MDHEN and CDR2 SYDVKM. The CDR3 is 14 amino acids. The CDR3 coding sequence is TGTGCCAGCAGTTCCCGGACAGGAACATATGGCTACACCTTC. Protein sequence: CASSSRTGTYGYTF.

The V gene is TRBV7-2, the J gene TRBJ1-1, with 7 bases lining up with TRBD1. This CDR3 has 14 amino acids. Per the germline V gene, CDR1 is SGHTA and CDR2 is FQGNSA. The J segment lost 3 bases and the V segment lost 6 bases, leaving 7 bases of the junction unmatched. DNA of the CDR3: TGTGCCAGCAGATTCGACAGGGTGGACACTGAAGCTTTCTTT. It is translated as CASRFDRVDTEAFF.

This clone is a singleton in its sample. This chain's CDR3 is CASSGDIGNGYTF. For the CDR3, the DNA is TGTGCCAGCAGCGGGGACATTGGCAATGGCTACACCTTC. The chain couples TRBV5-4 to TRBJ1-2, with D perhaps matching TRBD1 (6 bases). V was shortened by 4 bases and J by 6 bases, with 13 bases between the two germline ends. Germline V lookup: CDR1 SGHNT, CDR2 YYREEE (reference sequence). This CDR3 spans 13 amino acids.

V and J are TRBV4-3 and TRBJ1-2; 7 nucleotides line up with TRBD1. After removal of 3 bases from V and 4 bases from J, the junction contained 11 bases not matched to a gene. In germline, CDR1 is LGHNA, CDR2 YSLEER. The CDR3 sequence is 16 residues long. DNA of the CDR3: TGCGCCAGCAGCCAGGGGGTTACGACAGGGTCCTATGGCTACACCTTC. Translating gives CASSQGVTTGSYGYTF.

The chain has TRBV6-5 and TRBJ1-1, with TRBD1 as a possible D gene (6 bases). Trimming took off 0 bases at V and 7 bases at J, with 9 bases between the two ends. CDR1 and CDR2 from the germline V gene are MNHEY and SVGAGI. The CDR3 loop spans 13 amino acids. The CDR3 DNA reads as TGTGCCAGCAGTTACTCGCGGACAGATGAAGCTTTCTTT. Its translation is CASSYSRTDEAFF.

The rearrangement links TRBV7-9 to TRBJ1-2, with 12 bases fitting TRBD1. Per germline, CDR1 SEHNR and CDR2 FQNEAQ (reference sequence). Trimming took 4 bases from V and 7 from J; bases not matched to a gene: 7. The CDR3 is 15 residues long. The CDR3 here is CASSSPGTGGGGYTF. Written as DNA, the CDR3 is TGTGCCAGCAGCTCCCCCGGGACAGGGGGCGGTGGCTACACCTTC.

V gene TRBV3-1 (or the pseudogene TRBV3-2) combines with J gene TRBJ2-7, with D possibly TRBD2 on 6 matching bases. This CDR3 spans 14 amino acids. CDR1 and CDR2 from the germline V gene are LGHDT and YNNKEL (reference sequence). V dropped 0 bases and J dropped 7 bases, with 13 bases sitting between them. The CDR3 reads CASSQDLLGLEQYF. Written as DNA, the CDR3 is TGTGCCAGCAGCCAAGATCTTCTCGGACTAGAGCAGTACTTC.

The CDR3 sequence is CATSDQERHPYSSGANVLTF. The CDR3 region has the DNA TGTGCCACCAGTGATCAAGAGAGACACCCGTACTCCTCTGGGGCCAACGTCCTGACTTTC. J is TRBJ2-6 and V is TRBV24-1; no firm D call. The CDR3 has 20 residues. The V end lost 3 bases, the J end lost 0 bases, and 20 bases lay between the germline ends. From germline, CDR1 is KGHDR and CDR2 SFDVKD.

The chain recombines TRBV3-1 (or the pseudogene TRBV3-2) with TRBJ2-5; D is perhaps TRBD2 (6 bases). Germline lookup yields CDR1 LGHDT and CDR2 YNNKEL (reference sequence). Deletions cut 4 bases from V and 0 bases from J, with 12 bases between. The CDR3 loop spans 15 amino acids. The CDR3 coding sequence is TGTGCCAGCAGCCGGGGGGTTTCCTACCAAGAGACCCAGTACTTC. It translates to CASSRGVSYQETQYF.

The chain links TRBV6-5 to TRBJ2-2, with a possible D match to TRBD1 (8 bases). The CDR3 spans 15 residues. From germline, CDR1 is MNHEY and CDR2 SVGAGI. V was trimmed by 6 bases and J by 3 bases, leaving 14 bases between them. CDR3 residues: CASRIQGGDTGELFF. The CDR3 bases are TGTGCCAGCAGGATACAGGGGGGGGACACCGGGGAGCTGTTTTTT.

The genes are TRBV29-1 and TRBJ1-2, with 9 bases aligning to TRBD1. The CDR3 is 13 amino acids. V trimming: 6 bases; J trimming: 2 bases; junction bases outside the gene matches: 4. Germline assignment: CDR1 SQVTM and CDR2 ANQGSEA. The CDR3 DNA follows: TGCAGCGTCCAGGGACAGGGAAACTATGGCTACACCTTC. It specifies CSVQGQGNYGYTF. The full variable domain, rest sourced from reference TRBV29-1 and TRBJ1-2, is SAVISQKPSRDICQRGTSLTIQCQVDSQVTMMFWYRQQPGQSLTLIATANQGSEATYESGFVIDKFPISRPNLTFSTLTVSNMSPEDSSIYLCSVQGQGNYGYTFGSGTRLTVV.